This TCR beta chain appears in the sequencing data of a study of cytomegalovirus exposure and HLA in healthy donors. Using immunoSEQ multiplex PCR, the repertoire was profiled, and TCRdb retains in-frame clones only, with some absent. The sample lists 130,000 to 150,000 clones, approximately 90% occurring once. Germline assignment: CDR1 SNHLY and CDR2 FYNNEI. V lost 6 bases and J lost 7; bases outside the gene matches: 7. The CDR3 is 14 amino acids. This chain joins TRBV2 and TRBJ2-3, with 10 bases aligning to TRBD1. The clonotype originates from a man younger than 35 in good health and CMV-seropositive. Sequencing was carried out using PBMCs. CDR3 nucleotide sequence: TGTGCCAGCAGACAGGGACAGGGGATGCATACGCAGTATTTT. Residues: CASRQGQGMHTQYF.